The clone carrying this TCR beta chain was seen a handful of times. Antigen unknown. Reverse transcription of all isolated RNA meant that expressed TCRB transcripts were sequenced. Repertoires were generated with immunoSEQ multiplex PCR, while TCRdb's copy carries only in-frame clones and drops some. The top ten hold 0.95% to 1.1% of the sample, which has more than 300,000 clones, approximately 9.9% seen once. This sample is drawn from a study of beta chain features in type 1 diabetes. By way of CD45RO/CCR7/CD25/CD127/CD95/CD27, the CD4+ regulatory, stem cell-like memory, central memory and naive cells were sorted. Study-level points and caveats: Because the template was cDNA, high-expressing cells might be over-represented. In all four CD4+ subsets, TCRB CDR3 length was significantly, moderately reduced in type 1 diabetes.

The CDR3 is 13 amino acids. The V end lost 1 base, the J end lost 7 bases, and 8 bases lay between the germline ends. Looked up from germline, CDR1 is SGHTA and CDR2 is FQGNSA. The J gene is TRBJ1-5, the V gene TRBV7-2; D might be TRBD1 (5 bases). This TCR came from a man aged 25 to 45 with type 1 diabetes. Sequenced input: central memory CD4+ T cells from blood. The DNA of the CDR3 is TGTGCCAGCAGCTTAGTCGGGGGACAGCCCCAGCATTTT. Translation: CASSLVGGQPQHF.